This passage covers 8 T cell receptor beta chains from one sample sequenced in a study of T cell responses to AZD1222 COVID-19 vaccine. Clones were sequenced by immunoSEQ multiplex PCR, and TCRdb holds only the in-frame ones, with some missing. The sample records about 120,000 clones, 90% to 95% being singletons. The sequencing here drew on peripheral blood, taken on day 0 of AZD1222 vaccination. Receptor source: an adult in good health.

In this sample, this clone turned up a few times. The V gene is TRBV7-9, the J gene TRBJ2-7; 10 nucleotides align to TRBD1. Germline V gene sequence: CDR1 SEHNR, CDR2 FQNEAQ (reference sequence). V was clipped by 5 bases and J by 7 bases; unmatched bases: 11. This CDR3 is 15 amino acids long. Written as DNA, the CDR3 is TGTGCCAGCAGCCACCGGGACAGGGGACGCGGAGAGCAGTACTTC. Its protein product is CASSHRDRGRGEQYF.

This chain links TRBV7-3 with TRBJ2-5; 9 bases align to TRBD2. The V and J ends lost 2 bases and 4 bases, in that order; junction bases with no gene match: 5. CDR3 length: 15 residues. The V gene's germline CDR1 is SGHTA and CDR2 FQGTGA. The CDR3 nucleotides read TGTGCCAGCAGCTTAGGTAGCGGGGGAAGAGAGACCCAGTACTTC. Translation: CASSLGSGGRETQYF.

The V call is TRBV6-1, the J call TRBJ1-5; 9 nucleotides match TRBD1. The CDR3 contains 16 residues. The V and J ends lost 4 bases and 5 bases, in that order; junction bases with no gene match: 9. The germline V gene encodes CDR1 MNHNS and CDR2 SASEGT. CDR3 DNA: TGTGCCAGCAGTGCAGGGACAGGGTTTATTTATCAGCCCCAGCATTTT. Translation: CASSAGTGFIYQPQHF.

The gene calls are TRBV19 and TRBJ2-7; D remains unclear. CDR1 and CDR2 (germline): LNHDA, SQIVND (reference sequence). V lost 1 base and J lost 0, with 10 bases in between. The CDR3 has 15 amino acids. The CDR3 DNA follows: TGTGCCAGTAGTATAGGGGCCGTAGGCTCCTACGAGCAGTACTTC. This encodes CASSIGAVGSYEQYF.

About this clone itself: Different DNA sequences within this sample yield the same CDR3. The rearrangement links TRBV28 to TRBJ1-1, with no clear D. The CDR3 covers 13 residues. V was pared by 2 bases and J by 1 base, with 5 bases between. In germline, CDR1 is MDHEN, CDR2 SYDVKM. CDR3 in DNA: TGTGCCAGCAGTTTACTGGGGAACACTGAAGCTTTCTTT. Its translation is CASSLLGNTEAFF.

The chain is built from TRBV7-2 and TRBJ1-2; D is undetermined. This CDR3 region has 12 residues. Germline lookup yields CDR1 SGHTA and CDR2 FQGNSA. V was clipped by 1 base and J by 8 bases, with 8 bases between them. The CDR3 DNA is TGTGCCAGCAGCTTAGATCAGAGAGGCTACACCTTC. It encodes CASSLDQRGYTF.

The chain employs TRBV11-2 and TRBJ1-6; D unresolved. This CDR3 contains 14 residues. The germline V and J ends were trimmed by 2 bases and 7 bases, with 9 bases remaining between them. Germline V gene data show CDR1 as SGHAT and CDR2 as FQNNGV. The CDR3 sequence is CASSLQAGNSPLHF. The CDR3 DNA sequence: TGTGCCAGCAGCTTACAGGCTGGAAATTCACCCCTCCACTTT. The whole variable domain, filled in from reference TRBV11-2 and TRBJ1-6, reads EAGVAQSPRYKIIEKRQSVAFWCNPISGHATLYWYQQILGQGPKLLIQFQNNGVVDDSQLPKDRFSAERLKGVDSTLKIQPAKLEDSAVYLCASSLQAGNSPLHFGNGTRLTVT.

This rearrangement joins TRBV3-1 (or the pseudogene TRBV3-2) to TRBJ1-4; D ambiguous. The germline CDR1 and CDR2 sequences are LGHDT and YNNKEL (reference sequence). Trimming stripped 0 bases from V and 0 bases from J, with 8 bases between. CDR3 size: 16 residues. The DNA of the CDR3 is TGTGCCAGCAGCCAAGATTGGGCGGCAACTAATGAAAAACTGTTTTTT. Translating it yields CASSQDWAATNEKLFF.